This T cell receptor beta chain was identified during a study of pediatric ulcerative colitis. In germline, CDR1 is DFQATT, CDR2 SNEGSKA (reference sequence). The germline V and J ends were trimmed by 4 bases and 4 bases, with 7 bases remaining between them. This CDR3 contains 11 residues. The rectum was sampled with one to two pinch biopsies at colonoscopy. The table came from immunoSEQ multiplex PCR; TCRdb's copy has only in-frame clones and leaves some out. The top ten hold 0.7% to 0.95% of the sample, which has tens of thousands of clones, 55% to 85% seen once. The sequence derives from a boy between 5 and 17 years old with moderate ulcerative colitis. The genes are TRBV20-1 and TRBJ1-1; tentative D call: TRBD1 (6 bases). Material: gut tissue. The CDR3 sequence: CSANRVTEAFF. In nucleotides, the CDR3 is TGCAGTGCTAACAGGGTCACTGAAGCTTTCTTT.